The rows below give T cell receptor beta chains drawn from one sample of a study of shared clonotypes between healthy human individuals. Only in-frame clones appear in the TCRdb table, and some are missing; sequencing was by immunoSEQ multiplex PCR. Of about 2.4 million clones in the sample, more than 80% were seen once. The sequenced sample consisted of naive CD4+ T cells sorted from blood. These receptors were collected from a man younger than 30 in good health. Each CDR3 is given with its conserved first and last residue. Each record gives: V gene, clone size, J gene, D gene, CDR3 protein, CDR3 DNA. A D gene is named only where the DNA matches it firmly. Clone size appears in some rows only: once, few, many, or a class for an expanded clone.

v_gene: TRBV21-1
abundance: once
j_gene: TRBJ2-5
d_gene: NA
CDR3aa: CASSLWTSGETQYF
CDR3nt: TGTGCCAGCAGCCTATGGACTAGCGGTGAGACCCAGTACTTC

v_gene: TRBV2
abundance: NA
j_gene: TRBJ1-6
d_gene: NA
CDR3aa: CATRENYNSPLHF
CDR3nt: TGTGCCACCAGGGAGAACTATAATTCACCCCTCCACTTT

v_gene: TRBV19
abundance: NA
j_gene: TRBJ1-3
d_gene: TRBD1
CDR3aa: CASSTNRGDSSGNTIYF
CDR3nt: TGTGCCAGTAGTACCAACAGGGGGGACAGCTCTGGAAACACCATATATTTT

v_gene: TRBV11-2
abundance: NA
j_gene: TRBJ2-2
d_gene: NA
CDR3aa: CASSLRGGSITGELFF
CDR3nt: TGTGCCAGCAGCTTAAGGGGGGGCTCGATCACCGGGGAGCTGTTTTTT

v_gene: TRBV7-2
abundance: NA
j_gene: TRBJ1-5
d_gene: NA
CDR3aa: CASSSNQKNQPQHF
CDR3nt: TGTGCCAGCAGCTCCAATCAGAAGAATCAGCCCCAGCATTTT

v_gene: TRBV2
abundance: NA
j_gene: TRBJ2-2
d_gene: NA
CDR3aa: CASSEAGMGTGELFF
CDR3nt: TGTGCCAGCAGTGAAGCGGGGATGGGCACCGGGGAGCTGTTTTTT

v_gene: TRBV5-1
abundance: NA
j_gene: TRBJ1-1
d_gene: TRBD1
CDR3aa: CASSPRTGRNTEAFF
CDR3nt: TGCGCCAGCAGCCCACGGACAGGGAGGAACACTGAAGCTTTCTTT

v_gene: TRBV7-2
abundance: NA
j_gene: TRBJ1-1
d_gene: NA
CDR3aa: CASSPRDMRNTEAFF
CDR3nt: TGTGCCAGCAGCCCACGGGACATGCGGAACACTGAAGCTTTCTTT

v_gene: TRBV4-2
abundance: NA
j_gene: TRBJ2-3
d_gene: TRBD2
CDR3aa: CASSQASAGGTDTQYF
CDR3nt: TGTGCCAGCAGCCAAGCGTCTGCGGGGGGCACAGATACGCAGTATTTT

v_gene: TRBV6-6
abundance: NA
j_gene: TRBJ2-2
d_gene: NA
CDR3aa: CASSYRAGSNTGELFF
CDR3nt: TGTGCCAGCAGTTACAGGGCAGGATCGAACACCGGGGAGCTGTTTTTT

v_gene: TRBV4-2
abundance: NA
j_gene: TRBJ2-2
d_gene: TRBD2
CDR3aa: CASSQVIGSGGAPGELFF
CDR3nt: TGTGCCAGCAGCCAAGTCATAGGCAGCGGGGGGGCCCCCGGGGAGCTGTTTTTT

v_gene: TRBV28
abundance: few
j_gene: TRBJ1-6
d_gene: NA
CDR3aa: CASSYPAIGSPLHF
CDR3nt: TGTGCCAGCAGTTACCCGGCGATCGGGTCACCCCTCCACTTT

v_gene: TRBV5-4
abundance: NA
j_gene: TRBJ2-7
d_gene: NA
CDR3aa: CASSSPTTYEQYF
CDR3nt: TGTGCCAGCAGTTCGCCCACAACCTACGAGCAGTACTTC

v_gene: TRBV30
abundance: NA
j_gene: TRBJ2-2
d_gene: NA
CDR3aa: CAWNRDAGAGELFF
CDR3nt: TGTGCCTGGAACAGGGACGCCGGTGCCGGGGAGCTGTTTTTT

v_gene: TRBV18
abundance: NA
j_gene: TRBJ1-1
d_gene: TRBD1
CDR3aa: CASSQDAGGSLNTEAFF
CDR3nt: TGTGCCAGCTCGCAGGATGCAGGGGGCTCCCTGAACACTGAAGCTTTCTTT

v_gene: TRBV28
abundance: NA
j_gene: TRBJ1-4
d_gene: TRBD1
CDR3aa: CAILTSGQGSEKLFF
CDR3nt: TGTGCCATCCTCACCTCGGGACAGGGGTCTGAAAAACTGTTTTTT

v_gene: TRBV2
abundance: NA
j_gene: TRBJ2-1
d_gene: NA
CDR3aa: CASTRLGRVDEQFF
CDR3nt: TGTGCCAGCACCCGATTAGGTCGTGTCGATGAGCAGTTCTTC

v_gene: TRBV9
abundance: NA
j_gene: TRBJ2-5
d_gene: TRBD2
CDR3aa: CASSVMVSGGTETQYF
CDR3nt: TGTGCCAGCAGCGTAATGGTTAGCGGGGGGACGGAGACCCAGTACTTC

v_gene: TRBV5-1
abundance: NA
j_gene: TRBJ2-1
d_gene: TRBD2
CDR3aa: CASGVFAGANNEQFF
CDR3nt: TGCGCCAGCGGTGTCTTCGCGGGAGCAAACAATGAGCAGTTCTTC

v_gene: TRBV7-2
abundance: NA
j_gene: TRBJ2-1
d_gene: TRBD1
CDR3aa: CASSPGTGFYNEQFF
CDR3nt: TGTGCCAGCAGCCCGGGGACAGGGTTCTACAATGAGCAGTTCTTC

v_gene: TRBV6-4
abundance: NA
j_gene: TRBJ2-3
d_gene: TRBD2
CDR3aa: CASSARAGGTTDTQYF
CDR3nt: TGTGCCAGCAGTGCCCGAGCGGGGGGGACCACAGATACGCAGTATTTT

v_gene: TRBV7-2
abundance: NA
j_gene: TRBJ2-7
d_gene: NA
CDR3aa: CASSPGRTTYEQYF
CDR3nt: TGTGCCAGCAGCCCTGGACGAACGACCTACGAGCAGTACTTC

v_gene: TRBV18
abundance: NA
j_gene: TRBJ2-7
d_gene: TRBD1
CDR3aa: CASSPPSGQADGQYF
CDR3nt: TGTGCCAGCTCACCGCCTTCCGGACAGGCCGACGGGCAGTACTTC

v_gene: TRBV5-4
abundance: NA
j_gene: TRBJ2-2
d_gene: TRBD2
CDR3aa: CASSYPRGGENTGELFF
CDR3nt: TGTGCCAGCAGCTACCCACGGGGGGGAGAAAACACCGGGGAGCTGTTTTTT

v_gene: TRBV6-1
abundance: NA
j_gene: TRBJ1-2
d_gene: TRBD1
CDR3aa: CASSEVLRTGYGYTF
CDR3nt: TGTGCCAGCAGTGAAGTTCTCAGGACAGGGTATGGCTACACCTTC

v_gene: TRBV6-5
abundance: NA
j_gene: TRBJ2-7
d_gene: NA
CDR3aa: CASSRPYEQYF
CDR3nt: TGTGCCAGCAGTCGCCCCTACGAGCAGTACTTC

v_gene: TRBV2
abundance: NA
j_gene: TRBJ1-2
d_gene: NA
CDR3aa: CASSPYGYTF
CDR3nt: TGTGCCAGCAGCCCCTATGGCTACACCTTC

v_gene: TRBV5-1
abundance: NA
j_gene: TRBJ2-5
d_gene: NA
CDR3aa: CASSLATAQETQYF
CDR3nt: TGCGCCAGCAGCTTGGCTACGGCCCAAGAGACCCAGTACTTC

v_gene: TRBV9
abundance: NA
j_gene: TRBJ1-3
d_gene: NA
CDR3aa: CASSTMDSYSGNTIYF
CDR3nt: TGTGCCAGCAGCACCATGGACTCCTACTCTGGAAACACCATATATTTT

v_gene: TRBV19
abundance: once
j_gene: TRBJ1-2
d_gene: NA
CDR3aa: CASSPLDGSFYGYTF
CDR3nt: TGTGCCAGTAGTCCTCTGGACGGCTCCTTCTATGGCTACACCTTC

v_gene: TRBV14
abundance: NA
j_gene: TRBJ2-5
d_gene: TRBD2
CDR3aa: CASSPLAAGGQETQYF
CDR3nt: TGTGCCAGCAGCCCACTCGCAGCGGGAGGACAAGAGACCCAGTACTTC

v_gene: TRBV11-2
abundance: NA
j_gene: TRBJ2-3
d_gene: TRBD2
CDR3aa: CASSLLAGGQTDTQYF
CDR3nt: TGTGCCAGCAGCTTGTTAGCGGGAGGGCAGACAGATACGCAGTATTTT

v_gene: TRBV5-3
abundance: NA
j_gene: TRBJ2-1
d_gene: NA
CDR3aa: CARSSIRDTYNEQFF
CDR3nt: TGTGCCAGAAGCTCAATCCGGGACACTTACAATGAGCAGTTCTTC

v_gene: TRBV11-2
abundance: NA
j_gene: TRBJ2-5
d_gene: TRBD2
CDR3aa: CASRFSGRARETQYF
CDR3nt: TGTGCCAGCAGGTTTAGCGGGAGGGCCAGGGAGACCCAGTACTTC

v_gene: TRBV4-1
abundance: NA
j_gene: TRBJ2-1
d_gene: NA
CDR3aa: CASKAGTFYNEQFF
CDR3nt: TGCGCCAGCAAAGCCGGGACTTTCTACAATGAGCAGTTCTTC

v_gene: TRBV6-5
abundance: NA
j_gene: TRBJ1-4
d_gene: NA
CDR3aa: CASRRGTPTNEKLFF
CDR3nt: TGTGCCAGCAGGCGAGGGACACCAACTAATGAAAAACTGTTTTTT

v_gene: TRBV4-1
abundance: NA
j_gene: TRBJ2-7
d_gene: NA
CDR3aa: CASSQDYGYEQYF
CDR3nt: TGCGCCAGCAGCCAAGATTACGGGTACGAGCAGTACTTC

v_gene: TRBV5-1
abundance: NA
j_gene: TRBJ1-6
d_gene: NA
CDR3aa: CASSLEGPLSSYNSPLHF
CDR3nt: TGCGCCAGCAGCTTGGAGGGACCGCTGAGCTCCTATAATTCACCCCTCCACTTT

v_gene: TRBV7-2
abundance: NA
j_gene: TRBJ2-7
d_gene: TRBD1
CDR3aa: CASSPAGTGGYEQYF
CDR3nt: TGTGCCAGCAGTCCTGCCGGGACAGGGGGCTACGAGCAGTACTTC

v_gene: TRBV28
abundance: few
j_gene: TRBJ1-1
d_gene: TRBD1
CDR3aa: CASRETGQGNTEAFF
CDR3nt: TGTGCCAGCAGGGAGACTGGACAGGGGAACACTGAAGCTTTCTTT

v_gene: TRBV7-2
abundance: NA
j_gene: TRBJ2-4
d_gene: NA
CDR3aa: CASSLDRENIQYF
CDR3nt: TGTGCCAGCAGCTTAGACAGGGAAAACATTCAGTACTTC

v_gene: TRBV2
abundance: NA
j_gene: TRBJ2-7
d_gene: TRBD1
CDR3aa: CATSPGQGAHEQYF
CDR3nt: TGTGCCACCTCCCCGGGACAGGGGGCCCACGAGCAGTACTTC

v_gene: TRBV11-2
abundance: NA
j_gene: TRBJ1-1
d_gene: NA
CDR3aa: CASCPSGGMNTEAFF
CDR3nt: TGTGCCAGTTGTCCGAGCGGGGGTATGAACACTGAAGCTTTCTTT

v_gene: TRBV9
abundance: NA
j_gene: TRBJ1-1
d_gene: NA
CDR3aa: CASSARTANTEAFF
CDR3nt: TGTGCCAGCAGCGCGCGGACGGCTAACACTGAAGCTTTCTTT

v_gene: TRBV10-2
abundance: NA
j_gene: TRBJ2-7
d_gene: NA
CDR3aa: CASRTLSYEQYF
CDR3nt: TGCGCCAGCAGAACCCTGTCCTACGAGCAGTACTTC

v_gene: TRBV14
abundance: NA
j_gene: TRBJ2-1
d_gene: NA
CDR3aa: CASSHQGRFYNEQFF
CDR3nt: TGTGCCAGCAGCCACCAGGGGAGGTTTTACAATGAGCAGTTCTTC

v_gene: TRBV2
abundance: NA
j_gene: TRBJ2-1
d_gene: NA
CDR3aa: CASTLEQGKNEQFF
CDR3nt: TGTGCCAGCACCCTAGAACAGGGAAAAAATGAGCAGTTCTTC

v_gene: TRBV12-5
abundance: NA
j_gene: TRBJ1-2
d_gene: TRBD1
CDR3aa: CASGSTGGARAYGYTF
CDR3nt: TGTGCTAGTGGGTCGACAGGGGGCGCACGAGCATATGGCTACACCTTC

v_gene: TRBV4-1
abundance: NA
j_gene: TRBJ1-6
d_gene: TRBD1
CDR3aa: CASSQIQGATGDMALHF
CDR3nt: TGCGCCAGCAGCCAAATCCAGGGGGCAACGGGCGATATGGCCCTCCACTTT

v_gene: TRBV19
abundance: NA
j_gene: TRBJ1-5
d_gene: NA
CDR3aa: CASSIGELYSNQPQHF
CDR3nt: TGTGCCAGTAGTATAGGCGAACTTTATAGCAATCAGCCCCAGCATTTT

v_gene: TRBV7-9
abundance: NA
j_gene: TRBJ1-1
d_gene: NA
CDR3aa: CASTIPGQFTEAFF
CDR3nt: TGTGCCAGCACCATTCCAGGACAGTTCACTGAAGCTTTCTTT

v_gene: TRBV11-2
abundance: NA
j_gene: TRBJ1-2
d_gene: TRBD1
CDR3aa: CASSHQFGGGGGYTF
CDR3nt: TGTGCCAGCAGCCACCAATTTGGAGGGGGCGGTGGCTACACCTTC

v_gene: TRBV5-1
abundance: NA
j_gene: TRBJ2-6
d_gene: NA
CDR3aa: CASSLDTPTVWEANVLTF
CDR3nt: TGCGCCAGCAGCTTGGATACTCCGACAGTCTGGGAGGCCAACGTCCTGACTTTC

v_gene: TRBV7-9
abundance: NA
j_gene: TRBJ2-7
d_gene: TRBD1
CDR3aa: CASTRDRGHEQYF
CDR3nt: TGTGCCAGCACGCGGGACAGGGGCCACGAGCAGTACTTC

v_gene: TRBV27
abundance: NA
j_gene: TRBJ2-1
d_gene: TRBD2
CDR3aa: CASSPAGGNEQFF
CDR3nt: TGTGCCAGCAGCCCCGCGGGGGGGAATGAGCAGTTCTTC

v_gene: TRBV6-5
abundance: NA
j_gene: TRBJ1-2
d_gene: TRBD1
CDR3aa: CASSQGQGDGYTF
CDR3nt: TGTGCCAGCAGTCAGGGACAGGGGGATGGCTACACCTTC

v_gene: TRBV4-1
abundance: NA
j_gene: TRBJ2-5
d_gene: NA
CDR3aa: CASSPGGVETQYF
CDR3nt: TGCGCCAGCAGCCCAGGGGGGGTCGAGACCCAGTACTTC

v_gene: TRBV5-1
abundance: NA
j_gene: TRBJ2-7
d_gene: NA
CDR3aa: CASSLGPEQYF
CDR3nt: TGCGCCAGCAGCTTGGGACCCGAGCAGTACTTC